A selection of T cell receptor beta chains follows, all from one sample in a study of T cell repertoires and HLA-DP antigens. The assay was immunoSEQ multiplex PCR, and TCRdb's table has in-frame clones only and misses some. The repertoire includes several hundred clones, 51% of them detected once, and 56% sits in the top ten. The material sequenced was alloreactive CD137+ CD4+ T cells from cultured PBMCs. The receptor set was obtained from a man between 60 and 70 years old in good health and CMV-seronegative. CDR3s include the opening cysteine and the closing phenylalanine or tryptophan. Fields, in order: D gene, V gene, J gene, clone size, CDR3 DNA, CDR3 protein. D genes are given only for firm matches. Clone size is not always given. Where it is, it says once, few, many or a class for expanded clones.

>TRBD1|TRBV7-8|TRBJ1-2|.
TGTGCCAGCAGCGAAGGGACAGGATCCTATAGGGGCTACACCTTC
CASSEGTGSYRGYTF
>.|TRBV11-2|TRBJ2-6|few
TGTGCCAGCAGCAGACTCGGCAAGCAACAAAGTCGGGCCAACGTCCTGACTTTC
CASSRLGKQQSRANVLTF
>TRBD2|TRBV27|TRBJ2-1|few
TGTGCCAGCAGCACAGGGGAACTAGCGGGCAGCTCCTACAATGAGCAGTTCTTC
CASSTGELAGSSYNEQFF
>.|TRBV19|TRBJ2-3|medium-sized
TGTGCCAGTAGTAAGTTGGGAGATACGCAGTATTTT
CASSKLGDTQYF
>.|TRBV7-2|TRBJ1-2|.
TGTGCCAGCAGCTCATATCCCCCAGGGCTTGGCTACACCTTC
CASSSYPPGLGYTF
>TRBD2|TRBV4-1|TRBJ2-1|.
TGCGCCAGCAGCCAGGCTTATTTTAGGCTAGCGGGGTCTAATGAGCAGTTCTTC
CASSQAYFRLAGSNEQFF
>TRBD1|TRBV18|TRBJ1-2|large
TGTGCCAGCTCACCACAGGGGGCTTTCTATGGCTACACCTTC
CASSPQGAFYGYTF
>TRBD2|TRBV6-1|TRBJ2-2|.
TGTGCCAGCAGAGGACTAGGAGACCCCAGGGGGGAGCTGTTTTTT
CASRGLGDPRGELFF
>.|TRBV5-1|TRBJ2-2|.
TGCGCCAGCAGCAGGGACGCGAACACCGGGGAGCTGTTTTTT
CASSRDANTGELFF
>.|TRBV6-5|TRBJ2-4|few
TGTGCCAGCAGTCCCTCGGGGGAAGGCAAAAACATTCAGTACTTC
CASSPSGEGKNIQYF
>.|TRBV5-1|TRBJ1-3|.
TGCGCCAGCAGCTCCGGCGGAAACACCATATGTTTT
CASSSGGNTICF
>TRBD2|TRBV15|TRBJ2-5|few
TGTGCCACCAGCAGAGGAGCGGGGGAAGAGACCCAGTACTTC
CATSRGAGEETQYF
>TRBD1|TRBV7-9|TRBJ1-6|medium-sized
TGTGCCAGCAGTCAACAGGGGGCGAATTCACCCCTCCACTTT
CASSQQGANSPLHF
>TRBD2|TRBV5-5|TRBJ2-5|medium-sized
TGTGCCAGCAGCTCCCTAGCGGGAGGAGGGGAGACCCAGTACTTC
CASSSLAGGGETQYF
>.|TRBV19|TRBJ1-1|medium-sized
TGTGCCAGTAGTATCGGGGTGCCCTTTGATGGAGTAGGCTCCCGTGACCCTGAAGCTTTCTTT
CASSIGVPFDGVGSRDPEAFF
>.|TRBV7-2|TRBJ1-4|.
TGTGCCAGCAGCTCCAAGCGGCAGACAAATGAAAAACTGTTTTTT
CASSSKRQTNEKLFF
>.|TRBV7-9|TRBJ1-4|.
TGTGCCTGGAGTGTAAACAGTAATGAAAAACTGTTTTTT
CAWSVNSNEKLFF
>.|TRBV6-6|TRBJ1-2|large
TGTGCCAGCAGCCGCGGAGCTAACTATGGCTACACCTTC
CASSRGANYGYTF
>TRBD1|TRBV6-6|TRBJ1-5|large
TGTGCCAGCAGTTACAGACAGGGCGATCAGCCCCAGCATTTT
CASSYRQGDQPQHF
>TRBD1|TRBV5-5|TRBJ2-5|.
TGTGCCAGCAGCCGGACAGGGAGAGAGACCCAGTACTTC
CASSRTGRETQYF
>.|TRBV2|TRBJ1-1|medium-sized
TGTGCCAGCAGCCCCGGACATGGGACTGAAGCTTTCTTT
CASSPGHGTEAFF
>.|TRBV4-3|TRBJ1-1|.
TGCGCCAGCAGCCAAGATTCTAGCCGGGCTGAAGCTTTCTTT
CASSQDSSRAEAFF
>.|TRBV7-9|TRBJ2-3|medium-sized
TGTGCCAGCAGCCCCCGGGGGAGAGCCAGCACAGATACGCAGTATTTT
CASSPRGRASTDTQYF
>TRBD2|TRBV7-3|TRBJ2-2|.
TGTGCCAGCAGCCCACGACTAGCGGGAGGTGGAAACACCGGGGAGCTGTTTTTT
CASSPRLAGGGNTGELFF
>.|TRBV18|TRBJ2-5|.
TGTGCCAGCTCACCTAGGGAGACCCAGTACTTC
CASSPRETQYF
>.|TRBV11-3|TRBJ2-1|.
TGTGCCAGCAGCTCCTCACGGGGTGAGCAGTTCTTC
CASSSSRGEQFF